This T cell receptor (beta chain) was captured by sequencing in a study of shared clonotypes between healthy human individuals. Subsets obtained from CD4+ cells comprised CD45RA+ naive and CD45RA-negative memory cells. Profiled with immunoSEQ multiplex PCR; TCRdb holds only in-frame clones, not every one. The sample holds some 1 million clones, roughly 80% seen once. This sequence was found in a man aged 18 to 30 in good health. Sequencing was performed on memory CD4+ T cells sorted from blood. As to subset: CD45RA-negative fraction.

DNA of the CDR3: TGTGCCAGCAGCCCCGAGAAGACTAGCTTCAATGAGCAGTTCTTC. The encoded protein is CASSPEKTSFNEQFF. The chain couples TRBV6-5 to TRBJ2-1; TRBD2 matches 7 bases. V gave up 6 bases and J gave up 6 bases; unmatched junction bases: 11. Per the germline V gene, CDR1 is MNHEY and CDR2 is SVGAGI. The CDR3 loop spans 15 amino acids.